The 6 T cell receptor beta chains listed next were all sequenced from one sample in a study of CD8 T cells in Susac syndrome. The RNA input was about 0.5 to 1 ug, and it was reverse transcribed with random hexamers. Using its own MiXCR run on the immunoSEQ multiplex PCR reads, TCRdb lists one record per CDR3 protein. The sample carries approximately 180,000 distinct CDR3 sequences, approximately 95% recorded once. What was sequenced was CD4+ T cells from PBMCs. These receptor sequences come from a human donor with multiple sclerosis.

The V and J genes are TRBV5-1 and TRBJ2-4; D might be TRBD2 (6 bases). Germline V gene lookup returns CDR1 SGHRS and CDR2 YFSETQ. Between the trimmed V and J ends, which lost 4 bases and 13 bases, there was a span of 18 bases. This CDR3 is built from 13 residues. CDR3 in amino acids: CASSPGLRTGQYF. The CDR3 nucleotides read TGCGCCAGCAGCCCGGGACTTCGGACGGGGCAGTACTTC.

The chain uses TRBV18 and TRBJ2-6; D remains unclear. V was trimmed by 3 bases and J by 0 bases, leaving 9 bases between them. There are 16 residues in the CDR3. CDR1 and CDR2 from the germline V gene are KGHSH and LQKENI. The CDR3 bases are TGTGCCAGCTCACCGACCTCAACCTCTGGGGCCAACGTCCTGACTTTC. It encodes CASSPTSTSGANVLTF.

This sequence joins TRBV20-1 and TRBJ2-2; D perhaps matches TRBD2 (5 bases). Trimming took 3 bases from V and 1 from J, leaving 18 bases between them. Germline loops: CDR1 DFQATT, CDR2 SNEGSKA (reference sequence). This CDR3 is built from 17 residues. The CDR3: CSASPPLATQNTGELFF. CDR3 in DNA: TGCAGTGCTAGCCCCCCCTTAGCGACGCAGAACACCGGGGAGCTGTTTTTT.

This chain uses TRBV5-1 with TRBJ2-1; no firm D call. Germline CDR1 SGHRS, CDR2 YFSETQ. This CDR3 spans 15 amino acids. Between the trimmed V and J ends, which lost 0 bases and 0 bases, there was a span of 7 bases. The CDR3 spells CASSLEPSSYNEQFF. In DNA, the CDR3 is TGCGCCAGCAGCTTGGAGCCGAGCTCCTACAATGAGCAGTTCTTC.

The gene calls are TRBV20-1 and TRBJ1-2; D not certain. Germline V gene data show CDR1 as DFQATT and CDR2 as SNEGSKA (reference sequence). The ends were cut back, 2 bases at V and 1 base at J, with 8 bases in the middle. This CDR3 spans 13 amino acids. The CDR3 reads CSARHPNNYGYTF. The CDR3, as DNA: TGCAGTGCTAGACATCCGAATAACTATGGCTACACCTTC.

The gene calls are TRBV20-1 and TRBJ1-4, with a weak D call TRBD1 (5 bases). The CDR3 is 13 residues long. Between the trimmed V and J ends, which lost 2 bases and 5 bases, there was a span of 9 bases. Looked up from germline, CDR1 is DFQATT and CDR2 is SNEGSKA (reference sequence). CDR3 nucleotide sequence: TGCAGTGCTAGACAGGGTGCCAATGAAAAACTGTTTTTT. Translation: CSARQGANEKLFF.